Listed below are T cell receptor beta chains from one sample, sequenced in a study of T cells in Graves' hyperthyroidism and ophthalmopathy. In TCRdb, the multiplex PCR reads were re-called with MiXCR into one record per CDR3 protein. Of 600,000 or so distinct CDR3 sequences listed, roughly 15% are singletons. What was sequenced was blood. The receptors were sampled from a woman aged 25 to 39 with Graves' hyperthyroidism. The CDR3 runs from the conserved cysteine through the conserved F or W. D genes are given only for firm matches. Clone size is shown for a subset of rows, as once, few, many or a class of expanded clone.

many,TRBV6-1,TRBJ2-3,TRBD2,TGTGCCAGCAGTGATAGGAAGGCGGGAGGGATTTTTGGAGATACGCAGTATTTT,CASSDRKAGGIFGDTQYF
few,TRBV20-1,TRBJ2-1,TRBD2,TGCAGTGTACGGACTAGCGGGACAGTTGAGCAGTTCTTC,CSVRTSGTVEQFF
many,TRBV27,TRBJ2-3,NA,TGTGCCAGCAGTTTCGGGACCCAACTGGATACGCAGTATTTT,CASSFGTQLDTQYF
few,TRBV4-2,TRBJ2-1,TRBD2,TGTGCCAGCAGCCAAACCTTGAGGGTAGCGGGTGTGAAATACAATGAGCAGTTCTTC,CASSQTLRVAGVKYNEQFF
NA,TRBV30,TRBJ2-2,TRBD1,TGTGCCTGGAGTCCCCGGGACAGGGTCACCGGGGAGCTGTTTTTT,CAWSPRDRVTGELFF
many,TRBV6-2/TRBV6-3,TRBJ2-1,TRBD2,TGTGCCAGCAGTCATGGGGGTGCGGGAGGACTCAATGAGCAGTTCTTC,CASSHGGAGGLNEQFF
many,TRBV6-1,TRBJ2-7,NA,TGTGCCAGCAGTGGGGCTTGGGGGAACGAGCAGTACTTC,CASSGAWGNEQYF
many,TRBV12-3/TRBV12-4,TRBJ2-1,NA,TGTGCCAGCAGTTCCACCCGAGTGGAGTTGTTGAATGAGCAGTTCTTC,CASSSTRVELLNEQFF
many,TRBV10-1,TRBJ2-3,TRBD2,TGCGCCAGCAGTCCGACTAGCGGGAGGACAGATACGCAGTATTTT,CASSPTSGRTDTQYF
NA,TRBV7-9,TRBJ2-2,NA,TGTGCCAGCAGCTTAGTGGCCGGGAGTACCGGGGAGCTGTTTTTT,CASSLVAGSTGELFF
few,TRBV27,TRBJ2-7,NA,TGTGCCAGCAGTTTTGCCACTCACTACGAGCAGTACTTC,CASSFATHYEQYF
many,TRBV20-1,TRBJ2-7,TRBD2,TGCAGTGCTAGGACGGCGGGACTAGTTAGGTCCTACGAGCAGTACTTC,CSARTAGLVRSYEQYF
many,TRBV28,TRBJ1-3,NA,TGTGCCAGCCGGCGGGGAAACACCATATATTTT,CASRRGNTIYF
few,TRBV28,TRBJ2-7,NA,TGTGCCAGCAGTTTATGGGGTAGGAGCTCCTACGAGCAGTACTTC,CASSLWGRSSYEQYF
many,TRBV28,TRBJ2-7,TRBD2,TGTGCCAGCAGTTTCCTAGCGGTGTTCCACGAGCAGTACTTC,CASSFLAVFHEQYF
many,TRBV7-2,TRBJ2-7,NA,TGTGCCAGCAGCTCGGGACGCGTGAGCAGCGAGCAGTACTTC,CASSSGRVSSEQYF
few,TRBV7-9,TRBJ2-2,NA,TGTGCCAGCAGCTGGGAGGGGGCCGGGAACCGGAGGATGCTGTTTTTT,CASSWEGAGNRRMLFF
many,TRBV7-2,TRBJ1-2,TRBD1,TGTGCCAGCAGCTCAGGGACAGGGGACTATGGCTACACCTTC,CASSSGTGDYGYTF
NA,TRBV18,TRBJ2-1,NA,TGTGCCAGCTCGCCCCCCGGAGGCCCTTTGAACGGTGAGCAGTTCTTC,CASSPPGGPLNGEQFF
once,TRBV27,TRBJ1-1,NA,TGTGCCAGCAGTGAGTCAGTTCTCCTAGGGACTGAAGCTTTCTTT,CASSESVLLGTEAFF
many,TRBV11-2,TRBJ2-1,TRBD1,TGTGCCAGCAGCTTTTACAGGGGGCGAAAGGATGAGCAGTTCTTC,CASSFYRGRKDEQFF
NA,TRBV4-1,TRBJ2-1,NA,TGCGCCAGCAGCCACCATAATGAGCAGTTCTTC,CASSHHNEQFF
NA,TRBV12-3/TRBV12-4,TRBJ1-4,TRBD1,TGTGCCAGCAGTTTTGGCGGGGGGGGACAGTTTAATGAAAAACTGTTTTTT,CASSFGGGGQFNEKLFF
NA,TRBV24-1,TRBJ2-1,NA,TGTGCCACCAGTGATTTGGCCGTAGGGAGGCAGTTCTTC,CATSDLAVGRQFF
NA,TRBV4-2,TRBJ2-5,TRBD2,TGTGCCAGCAGCCAGGACCTAGCGGGTGTTCAAGAGACCCAGTACTTC,CASSQDLAGVQETQYF
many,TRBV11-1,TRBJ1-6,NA,TGTGCCAGCAGCCGGGCGAGCTCCTATAATTCACCCCTCCACTTT,CASSRASSYNSPLHF
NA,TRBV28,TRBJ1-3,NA,TGTGCCAGCAGTGGTCAAGGATTTCTCTCTGGAAACACCATATATTTT,CASSGQGFLSGNTIYF
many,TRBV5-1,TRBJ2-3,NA,TGCGCCAGCAGCTTGGATAGGACCGGCACAGATACGCAGTATTTT,CASSLDRTGTDTQYF
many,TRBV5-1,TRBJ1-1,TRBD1,TGCGCCAGCAGCTTGGCAGGGACAGGGTACACTGAAGCTTTCTTT,CASSLAGTGYTEAFF
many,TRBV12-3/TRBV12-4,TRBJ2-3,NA,TGTGCCAGCAGTGGGGATGTTGGTAGCGTCAGCACAGATACGCAGTATTTT,CASSGDVGSVSTDTQYF
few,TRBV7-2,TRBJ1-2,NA,TGTGCCAGCAGCCTAGACGGGTACGGCTATGGCTACACCTTC,CASSLDGYGYGYTF
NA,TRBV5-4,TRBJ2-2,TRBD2,TGTGCCAGCACCGATGCGACTAGCGGGAGGGCTGGCACCGGGGAGCTGTTTTTT,CASTDATSGRAGTGELFF
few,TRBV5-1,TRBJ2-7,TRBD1,TGCGCCAGCAGCGGTACATCGGGACAGGGTGTCGAGCAGTACTTC,CASSGTSGQGVEQYF
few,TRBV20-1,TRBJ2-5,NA,TGCAGTGCTAGAGATGGCAGGAGAGAGACCCAGTACTTC,CSARDGRRETQYF
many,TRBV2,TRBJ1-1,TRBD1,TGTGCCAGCATGGGACAGATGAACACTGAAGCTTTCTTT,CASMGQMNTEAFF